These T cell receptor beta chains were read from a single sample in a study of cytomegalovirus exposure and HLA in healthy donors. Sequencing used immunoSEQ multiplex PCR; TCRdb keeps in-frame clones, though not all of them. The data show around 140,000 clones, approximately 80% seen once. Sequenced: PBMCs. The receptors were sampled from a woman aged 60-70 years in good health and CMV-seropositive. CDR3s include the opening cysteine and the closing phenylalanine or tryptophan.

V,J,CDR3
TRBV5-4,TRBJ2-5,CASSFSSGETQYF
TRBV15,TRBJ2-1,CATSRGQGYNEQFF
TRBV5-1,TRBJ1-1,CASSLDREEAFF
TRBV19,TRBJ2-6,CASSKFSMGGSGANVLTF
TRBV10-3,TRBJ2-3,CAISARGNTDTQYF
TRBV11-3,TRBJ2-2,CASSPGLASGELFF
TRBV4-1,TRBJ2-7,CASSHSLGTTPYEQYF
TRBV6-1,TRBJ1-3,CASSPSVAGNTIYF
TRBV6-5,.,CASSYVQGIEQYF
TRBV27,TRBJ2-7,CASSFSGRGYEQYF
TRBV21-1,TRBJ1-5,CASSKGRAQHF
TRBV19,TRBJ2-7,CASSRGLAGGGYEQYF
TRBV4-3,TRBJ2-7,CASSPHRDLLSEQYF
TRBV7-9,TRBJ2-7,CAIGEGSYEQYF
TRBV29-1,TRBJ1-2,CSVRAFRPGQGGYTF
TRBV7-9,TRBJ2-2,CASSPYGTNFTGELFF
TRBV7-3,TRBJ2-5,CASSLTWQSETQYF
TRBV5-4,TRBJ2-7,CASSLALGSGTYEQYF
TRBV6-9,TRBJ2-1,CASRPDRRSSYNEQFF
TRBV9,TRBJ2-5,CASSVAGVQETQYF
TRBV4-1,TRBJ2-1,CASSPKGASAHNEQFF
TRBV6-4,TRBJ2-7,CASTRRGTGSYEQYF
TRBV9,TRBJ1-2,CASSSPGGVDNYGYTF
TRBV7-9,TRBJ2-5,CASSLGTEETQYF
TRBV28,TRBJ1-4,CASSTGRNEKLFF
TRBV11-2,TRBJ2-3,CASSYSGRASDTQYF
TRBV7-9,TRBJ2-7,CASSLIAGDYEQYF